This entry describes one TCR beta chain. As yet, its antigen is unknown. The sample holds other DNA sequences that translate to the same CDR3. As processed by the authors: Because ImmunoSEQ provided only junction sequences with no quality scores, the filtering differed. Some clones are missing from TCRdb's copy, which holds only in-frame ones; the method was immunoSEQ multiplex PCR. Clone size and the V and J calls come from that table; the DNA yielded D and trimming. The sample lists fewer than 3 million clones; around 93% were seen once. This sample was included in a study of shared clonotypes between healthy human individuals. In the study overall: Per donor, three plates held CD4 naive cells, three held CD4 memory, two held CD8 naive and one held CD8 memory. Points from the study as a whole: The study generally estimated greater richness for naive than memory subsets.

CDR1 LGHNA and CDR2 YSLEER come from the germline V gene. Trimming cost V 1 base and J 7 bases, with 8 bases left between them. The CDR3 is 13 amino acids. V gene TRBV4-3 combines with J gene TRBJ1-3, with D unclear. This clonotype was obtained from a man aged 18 to 30 in good health. Some clones in this sample may be carry-over from other donors' samples. The sequencing input was naive CD4+ T cells from PBMCs. Subset: CD45RA+ positively selected. The CDR3 region is CASSQVDGNTIYF. CDR3 DNA sequence: TGCGCCAGCAGCCAAGTCGACGGGAACACCATATATTTT.